The rows below give T cell receptor beta chains drawn from one sample of a study of identical twins. TCRdb processed the 5' RACE reads anew with MiXCR; each CDR3 protein has one entry. The table shows hundreds of thousands of distinct CDR3 sequences, with 6.1% occurring only once. The sample consisted of naive T cells sorted from blood. The receptors stem from a man between 18 and 29 years old in good health. CDR3s include the opening cysteine and the closing phenylalanine or tryptophan. The D gene is left open where the match is weak. Size values are once, few and many counts, or a class for expanded clones, and some rows have none.

D gene,clone size,J gene,V gene,CDR3 DNA,CDR3 protein
NA,many,TRBJ2-3,TRBV12-3/TRBV12-4,TGTGCCAGCAGTTCCCAACCGCTTAGCACAGATACGCAGTATTTT,CASSSQPLSTDTQYF
TRBD2,many,TRBJ2-5,TRBV12-3/TRBV12-4,TGTGCCAGCAGTTTTCGGGCGGGAGGTAGTGAGACCCAGTACTTC,CASSFRAGGSETQYF
TRBD1,NA,TRBJ2-5,TRBV5-1,TGCGCCAGCAGCTCTACGACAGGGTTAGGGGAGACCCAGTACTTC,CASSSTTGLGETQYF
TRBD1,NA,TRBJ2-1,TRBV5-6,TGTGCCAGCAGCTCATACCGATTGGACAGGGTAGAGTATGAGCAGTTCTTC,CASSSYRLDRVEYEQFF
NA,NA,TRBJ2-2,TRBV7-3,TGTGCCAGCAAACCCCAGCCCGGGAGAGGCGGGGAGCTGTTTTTT,CASKPQPGRGGELFF
NA,many,TRBJ2-1,TRBV29-1,TGCAGCGTGGGGAGGTGGAATGAGCAGTTCTTC,CSVGRWNEQFF
NA,NA,TRBJ2-7,TRBV12-3/TRBV12-4,TGTGCCAGCAGCCGACTACAGGGTACCCGCGAGCAGTACTTC,CASSRLQGTREQYF
NA,many,TRBJ1-1,TRBV20-1,TGCAGTGCTCCTCTCGAGGGACTGAGAATGAACACTGAAGCTTTCTTT,CSAPLEGLRMNTEAFF
NA,many,TRBJ2-1,TRBV30,TGTGCCTGGAGCGAGACTCCGCCCTACAATGAGCAGTTCTTC,CAWSETPPYNEQFF
NA,many,TRBJ2-1,TRBV20-1,TGCAGTGCCCGCTTGCTTGGGGGTGATGAGCAGTTCTTC,CSARLLGGDEQFF